The count of the clone carrying this T cell receptor beta chain is one. The CDR3 covers 15 residues. V shed 7 bases, J shed 2 bases, and the junction held 6 bases outside the gene matches. Germline V gives CDR1 SGHRS, CDR2 YFSETQ. These data belong to a study of cytomegalovirus exposure and HLA in healthy donors. PCR primers comprised 60 Vbeta and 13 Jbeta primers. The assay was immunoSEQ multiplex PCR, and TCRdb's table has in-frame clones only and misses some. The data show 170,000 or so clones, roughly 75% seen once. The sequence was obtained from a woman between 50 and 59 years old in good health and CMV-seropositive. The chain employs TRBV5-1 and TRBJ2-6, with 7 bases identical to TRBD2. The sample taken for sequencing was PBMCs. CDR3 sequence: CASFIGGTGANVLTF. The CDR3, as DNA: TGCGCCAGCTTTATCGGGGGGACTGGGGCCAACGTCCTGACTTTC.